The 15 T cell receptor beta chains below come from one sample, sequenced in a study of beta chain features in type 1 diabetes. The entirety of the isolated RNA underwent reverse transcription, so expressed TCRB transcripts were sequenced. Profiled with immunoSEQ multiplex PCR; TCRdb holds only in-frame clones, not every one. The repertoire has some 220,000 clones, roughly a tenth of them found once; the top ten carry over 1%. Sample: central memory CD4+ T cells from blood. These receptors were collected from a man between 18 and 35 years old in good health.

This clone came up many times. This sequence joins TRBV6-1 and TRBJ2-1; D is perhaps TRBD1 (6 bases). Per the germline V gene, CDR1 is MNHNS and CDR2 is SASEGT. Trimming took 7 bases from V and 4 from J, leaving 14 bases between them. The CDR3 length is 14 residues. The chain's CDR3 is CASTRTVSYNEQFF. In DNA, the CDR3 is TGTGCCAGCACCCGGACAGTCAGTTACAATGAGCAGTTCTTC.

A few counts support this clone. V gene TRBV6-1 combines with J gene TRBJ2-3, with D uncertain. V lost 3 bases to trimming and J lost 2 bases, with 18 bases between them. CDR1 is MNHNS, CDR2 SASEGT, per germline. The CDR3 has 17 residues. CDR3 amino acids: CASSEGTALINTDTQYF. The CDR3 DNA follows: TGTGCCAGCAGTGAGGGAACAGCCCTAATTAACACAGATACGCAGTATTTT.

A word on this clone: This same CDR3 is encoded by further DNA sequences in the sample. The genes are TRBV30 and TRBJ2-5; TRBD1 matches at 7 bases. Germline V gene data show CDR1 as GTSNPN and CDR2 as SVGIG (reference sequence). With 5 bases clipped from V and 5 bases from J, the junction kept 11 bases outside the gene matches. The CDR3 is 14 amino acids. CDR3 amino acids: CAWRRQGSLETQYF. The CDR3 nucleotides read TGTGCCTGGCGGCGACAGGGTTCATTGGAGACCCAGTACTTC.

This clone was seen only a few times. This chain uses TRBV5-1 with TRBJ2-5, with D hard to call. V lost 2 bases and J lost 2, with 7 bases in between. CDR1 SGHRS and CDR2 YFSETQ come from the germline V gene. This CDR3 contains 13 residues. The CDR3 DNA sequence: TGCGCCAGCAGCTTAGACACTCAAGAGACCCAGTACTTC. This codes for CASSLDTQETQYF.

This clone was picked up a small number of times. V is TRBV9 and J is TRBJ2-5; 11 bases are a match to TRBD1. V shed 6 bases, J shed 4 bases, and the junction held 5 bases outside the gene matches. This CDR3 region has 14 residues. The germline V gene has CDR1 SGDLS and CDR2 YYNGEE. The CDR3 sequence: CASTLDRGRETQYF. As DNA, the CDR3 is TGTGCCAGCACCTTGGACAGGGGGCGAGAGACCCAGTACTTC.

A few counts support this clone. A single base is all that separates this from a far larger clone, so a read error is likely. Other nucleotide sequences from this sample produce the same CDR3. The genes are TRBV7-3 and TRBJ2-1, with 8 bases lining up with TRBD2. From germline, CDR1 is SGHTA and CDR2 FQGTGA. J gave up 7 bases and V 1 base, and 3 bases lay outside the gene matches. There are 14 residues in the CDR3. CDR3 residues: CASSLIGRANEQFF. The CDR3 nucleotides read TGTGCCAGCAGCTTAATCGGGAGGGCTAATGAGCAGTTCTTC.

J is TRBJ1-1 and V is TRBV14, with D tentatively TRBD1 (5 bases). Looked up from germline, CDR1 is SGHDN and CDR2 is FVKESK. The CDR3 has 15 residues. The ends were cut back, 5 bases at V and 4 bases at J, with 17 bases in the middle. CDR3 DNA sequence: TGTGCCAGCAGCAAGCTTTGGGGACGAGGCACTGAAGCTTTCTTT. Its protein is CASSKLWGRGTEAFF.

CDR3 nucleotide sequence: TGTGCCAGCAGCTTGTTTGCTAGCGGAGGCTACGAGCAGTACTTC. Its protein product is CASSLFASGGYEQYF. J is TRBJ2-7 and V is TRBV5-4, with 7 nucleotides matching TRBD2. Germline V CDR1 and CDR2: SGHNT, YYREEE (reference sequence). V lost 1 base, J lost 3 bases, and 7 bases stayed unmatched. The CDR3 totals 15 residues.

V usage is TRBV4-2 and J usage is TRBJ2-1; TRBD2 agrees at 9 bases. Germline loops: CDR1 LGHNA, CDR2 YNFKEQ. This CDR3 has 16 amino acids. After removal of 1 base from V and 4 bases from J, the junction contained 5 bases not matched to a gene. DNA of the CDR3: TGTGCCAGCAGCCAAGCGGCTAGCGGGGATTACAATGAGCAGTTCTTC. The encoded protein is CASSQAASGDYNEQFF.

This sequence joins TRBV7-9 and TRBJ1-4; TRBD1 matches 9 bases. The CDR3 has 14 residues. J lost 8 bases, V lost 5 bases, and 6 bases had no gene match. The germline gives CDR1 SEHNR, CDR2 FQNEAQ (reference sequence). Here the CDR3 DNA reads TGTGCCAGCAGCCAAGACAGGGGGGACGAAAAACTGTTTTTT. Residues: CASSQDRGDEKLFF. The entire variable domain, with the rest obtained from reference TRBV7-9 and TRBJ1-4, is as follows: DTGVSQNPRHKITKRGQNVTFRCDPISEHNRLYWYRQTLGQGPEFLTYFQNEAQLEKSRLLSDRFSAERPKGSFSTLEIQRTEQGDSAMYLCASSQDRGDEKLFFGSGTQLSVL.

This clone has more than one count but fewer than ten. The chain joins TRBV9 to TRBJ1-3; D might be TRBD1 (5 bases). Germline V gives CDR1 SGDLS, CDR2 YYNGEE. The CDR3 extends over 15 amino acids. The V gene lost 2 bases and the J gene lost 0 bases, with 9 bases spanning the gap. DNA of the CDR3: TGTGCCAGCAGCGTGGGACCGCACTCTGGAAACACCATATATTTT. Translating it yields CASSVGPHSGNTIYF.

The chain uses TRBV6-5 and TRBJ2-7, with D possibly being TRBD1 or TRBD2 (5 bases each). Germline V lookup: CDR1 MNHEY, CDR2 SVGAGI. The CDR3 runs to 9 residues. The CDR3 is CGSGGEQYF. The CDR3 coding sequence is TGTGGAAGTGGGGGCGAGCAGTACTTC.

The chain joins TRBV4-3 to TRBJ2-1; unclear D gene. The CDR3 has 15 amino acids. Germline V gene sequence: CDR1 LGHNA, CDR2 YSLEER. Trimming shortened V by 7 bases and J by 10 bases, and 23 bases separated the two germline ends. The CDR3 sequence is CASTPTPAGAREQFF. CDR3 bases: TGCGCCAGCACCCCGACTCCGGCCGGAGCGCGGGAGCAGTTCTTC.

This clone has more than one count but fewer than ten. The rearrangement joins TRBV6-6 to TRBJ2-1; 7 bases align to TRBD2. Per germline, CDR1 MNHNY and CDR2 SVGAGI (reference sequence). V was clipped by 2 bases and J by 4 bases; unmatched bases: 5. The CDR3 totals 15 residues. CDR3 region: CASSYGAGSYNEQFF. CDR3 sequence (DNA): TGTGCCAGCAGTTACGGAGCGGGAAGTTACAATGAGCAGTTCTTC.

The table lists this clone with a few counts. J is TRBJ2-3 and V is TRBV20-1; D call uncertain. The V gene lost 2 bases and the J gene lost 2 bases, with 2 bases spanning the gap. Germline V gene sequence: CDR1 DFQATT, CDR2 SNEGSKA (reference sequence). The CDR3 is 11 amino acids. CDR3 protein: CSARPTDTQYF. DNA for the CDR3: TGCAGTGCTAGACCCACAGATACGCAGTATTTT.